The 5 T cell receptor beta chains below were found in one sample sequenced in a study of graft-versus-host responses after intestinal transplantation. The study plated about 200,000 CFSE-labeled responders with about 200,000 irradiated, violet-dye-labeled stimulators. Method: immunoSEQ multiplex PCR; TCRdb's copy keeps in-frame clones and lacks some. This repertoire shows approximately 14,000 clones, over 35% found once; its top ten account for under 2.5%. This material consisted of alloreactive CD8+ T cells from a mixed lymphocyte reaction culture, taken before intestinal transplant. The subset is: CFSE-low proliferating T cells sorted from roughly 6-day pre-transplant mixed lymphocyte reaction (GvH or HvG direction). The receptors here all came from a human patient who received an intestinal transplant.

This clone was picked up a small number of times. This chain links TRBV6-5 with TRBJ1-2; the D gene is possibly TRBD1 (5 bases). The CDR3 has 13 amino acids. Germline assignment: CDR1 MNHEY and CDR2 SVGAGI. Trimming took off 6 bases at V and 5 bases at J, with 13 bases between the two ends. In DNA form, the CDR3 reads TGTGCCAGCAGGGACCTGGGGGAGTATGGCTACACCTTC. Translation gives CASRDLGEYGYTF.

Only a few counts were recorded for this clone. The genes are TRBV4-1 and TRBJ2-1; D is possibly TRBD2 (5 bases). V lost 4 bases, J lost 1 base, and 8 bases lay in between. This CDR3 is built from 14 residues. The germline CDR1 and CDR2 sequences are MGHRA and YSYEKL. The CDR3 DNA reads TGCGCCAGCAGCCCGGGGATATCCTACAATGAGCAGTTCTTC. As protein: CASSPGISYNEQFF.

The chain combines TRBV6-5 with TRBJ1-5, with TRBD1 matching 9 bases. Germline V CDR1 and CDR2: MNHEY, SVGAGI. The CDR3 length is 15 residues. J lost 4 bases, V lost 6 bases, and 7 bases had no gene match. CDR3 in DNA: TGTGCCAGCAGCGCCGGGACAGGGTGGAATCAGCCCCAGCATTTT. It codes for CASSAGTGWNQPQHF.

This clone was counted only a few times. CDR3 DNA sequence: TGTGCCAGCGGTTACTCCTACAATGAGCAGTTCTTC. Its translation: CASGYSYNEQFF. The J gene is TRBJ2-1, the V gene TRBV6-1; D unclear. The V gene lost 8 bases and the J gene lost 0 bases, with 5 bases spanning the gap. The CDR3 extends over 12 amino acids. Germline CDR1 and CDR2: MNHNS and SASEGT.

The chain links TRBV27 to TRBJ1-2; 7 bases agree with TRBD1. This CDR3 spans 15 amino acids. After removal of 6 bases from V and 4 bases from J, the junction contained 11 bases not matched to a gene. CDR1 and CDR2 (germline): MNHEY, SMNVEV (reference sequence). CDR3: CASSSMSGGIYGYTF. Here the CDR3 DNA reads TGTGCCAGCAGCTCCATGTCAGGGGGGATCTATGGCTACACCTTC.